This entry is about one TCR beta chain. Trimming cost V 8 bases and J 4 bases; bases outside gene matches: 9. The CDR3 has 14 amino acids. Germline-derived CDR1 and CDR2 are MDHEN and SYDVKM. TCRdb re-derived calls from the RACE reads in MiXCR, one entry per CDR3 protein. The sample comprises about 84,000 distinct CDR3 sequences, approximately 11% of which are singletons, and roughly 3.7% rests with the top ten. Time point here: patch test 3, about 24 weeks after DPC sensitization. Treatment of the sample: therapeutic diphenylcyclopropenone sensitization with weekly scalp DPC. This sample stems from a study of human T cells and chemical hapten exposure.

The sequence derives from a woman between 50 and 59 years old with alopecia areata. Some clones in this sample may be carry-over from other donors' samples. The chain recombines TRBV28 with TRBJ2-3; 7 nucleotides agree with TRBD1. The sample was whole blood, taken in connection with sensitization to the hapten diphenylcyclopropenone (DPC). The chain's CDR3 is CASSRQGFPDTQYF. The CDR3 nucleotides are TGTGCCAGCTCCCGACAGGGTTTTCCAGATACGCAGTATTTT.